The next 18 T cell receptor beta chains were all read from a single sample in a study of blood T cell repertoires in COVID-19. The method was immunoSEQ multiplex PCR; TCRdb's version includes in-frame clones alone and lacks a portion of them. Of approximately 120,000 clones listed, approximately 84% were seen once; the top ten hold around 13%. Input material: peripheral blood. These receptors originate from a human donor in a cohort sampled during active COVID-19.

The chain has TRBV5-1 and TRBJ2-5; possible D gene TRBD2, 5 bases. Germline CDR1 is SGHRS and CDR2 is YFSETQ. V was cut by 2 bases and J by 2 bases, with 16 bases left in between. The CDR3 covers 16 residues. The DNA of the CDR3 is TGCGCCAGCAGCTTCCATGGAGGTTCGCAACAAGAGACCCAGTACTTC. Translation gives CASSFHGGSQQETQYF.

This chain uses TRBV29-1 with TRBJ2-7; TRBD1 is a possible D gene (7 bases). This CDR3 spans 12 amino acids. Germline V CDR1 and CDR2: SQVTM, ANQGSEA. Trimming removed 2 bases from V and 5 bases from J, with 10 bases in between. CDR3: CSVEQGGHEQYF. CDR3 nucleotide sequence: TGCAGCGTTGAACAGGGGGGTCACGAGCAGTACTTC.

J is TRBJ1-2 and V is TRBV30, with a tentative D call TRBD1 (5 bases). CDR1 and CDR2 (germline): GTSNPN, SVGIG (reference sequence). V was pared by 6 bases and J by 4 bases, with 18 bases between. The CDR3 has 14 amino acids. The CDR3 is CACDPGGNLYGYTF. CDR3 nucleotides: TGTGCCTGCGATCCGGGGGGGAACCTCTATGGCTACACCTTC.

The count of this clone is one. This chain connects TRBV6-4 to TRBJ1-6; TRBD1 might be the D (6 bases). This CDR3 spans 14 amino acids. CDR1 is MRHNA and CDR2 is SNTAGT in the germline V gene. V was trimmed by 6 bases and J by 8 bases, leaving 14 bases between them. The CDR3 bases are TGTGCCAGCAGGGCTGACAGGATAGATTCACCCCTCCACTTT. It yields the protein CASRADRIDSPLHF.

The chain carries TRBV18 and TRBJ1-1; unclear D gene. This CDR3 spans 13 amino acids. With 9 bases removed from V and 5 bases from J, the gap between germline ends came to 16 bases. From germline, CDR1 is KGHSH and CDR2 LQKENI. This CDR3 is CASAPREQTEAFF. The CDR3 nucleotides read TGTGCCAGTGCCCCCCGCGAACAGACTGAAGCTTTCTTT. Full variable domain (rest looked up from reference TRBV18 and TRBJ1-1): NAGVMQNPRHLVRRRGQEARLRCSPMKGHSHVYWYRQLPEEGLKFMVYLQKENIIDESGMPKERFSAEFPKEGPSILRIQQVVRGDSAAYFCASAPREQTEAFFGQGTRLTVV.

This chain uses TRBV6-5 with TRBJ2-5; 7 nucleotides align to TRBD2. Germline trimming cut 6 bases from V and 4 bases from J; bases unmatched to any gene: 8. The CDR3 runs to 14 residues. Germline lookup yields CDR1 MNHEY and CDR2 SVGAGI. This CDR3 is CASSSGLVGETQYF. The CDR3 DNA is TGTGCCAGCAGCTCCGGACTAGTAGGAGAGACCCAGTACTTC.

The chain recombines TRBV7-8 with TRBJ2-3, with 12 bases that match TRBD2. The CDR3 runs 17 residues. V shed 1 base, J shed 5 bases, and the junction held 7 bases outside the gene matches. The germline CDR1 and CDR2 sequences are SGHVS and FQNEAQ. The CDR3 coding sequence is TGTGCCAGCAGCTTAGGCCTAGCGGGGGGGCCTCGAGATACGCAGTATTTT. Translated: CASSLGLAGGPRDTQYF. The full variable domain, with the rest looked up from reference TRBV7-8 and TRBJ2-3, is GAGVSQSPRYKVAKRGQDVALRCDPISGHVSLFWYQQALGQGPEFLTYFQNEAQLDKSGLPSDRFFAERPEGSVSTLKIQRTQQEDSAVYLCASSLGLAGGPRDTQYFGPGTRLTVL.

The chain combines TRBV7-8 with TRBJ1-1; 7 nucleotides match TRBD1. J was trimmed by 1 base and V by 1 base; bases with no gene match: 3. CDR1 is SGHVS and CDR2 is FQNEAQ in the germline V gene. The CDR3 runs 15 residues. CDR3 in DNA: TGTGCCAGCAGCTTAGGAAACAGGGGGAACACTGAAGCTTTCTTT. Translating gives CASSLGNRGNTEAFF.

The chain recombines TRBV5-6 with TRBJ2-3; the match to TRBD2 covers 10 bases. The CDR3 has 16 amino acids. Germline V gene data show CDR1 as SGHDT and CDR2 as YYEEEE. The J segment lost 5 bases and the V segment lost 4 bases, leaving 10 bases of the junction unmatched. CDR3 region: CASSPPGLASQDTQYF. As DNA, the CDR3 is TGTGCCAGCAGCCCGCCGGGACTAGCGAGTCAAGATACGCAGTATTTT.

The rearrangement uses TRBV19 and TRBJ1-5; perhaps TRBD1 as D (5 bases). V lost 5 bases and J 2 bases, leaving 7 bases between the germline ends. CDR1 is LNHDA, CDR2 SQIVND, per germline (reference sequence). CDR3 length: 13 residues. In DNA, the CDR3 is TGTGCCAGTAGTGAAGGGGGCAATCAGCCCCAGCATTTT. Translating it yields CASSEGGNQPQHF.

The chain uses TRBV18 and TRBJ1-3; 8 bases fit TRBD1. J was trimmed by 0 bases and V by 2 bases; bases with no gene match: 9. The length of the CDR3 is 18 residues. Germline CDR1 is KGHSH and CDR2 is LQKENI. The DNA for the CDR3 is TGTGCCAGCTCACCATACGCACCGGGACAGGCCTCTGGAAACACCATATATTTT. It translates to CASSPYAPGQASGNTIYF.

The V and J genes are TRBV14 and TRBJ1-1, with 7 bases matching TRBD1. Unmatched junction bases numbered 5, after V lost 0 bases and J lost 1 base. The CDR3 totals 16 residues. Per germline, CDR1 SGHDN and CDR2 FVKESK. The CDR3 is CASSQDWYRGNTEAFF. CDR3 in DNA: TGTGCCAGCAGCCAAGATTGGTACAGGGGGAACACTGAAGCTTTCTTT.

The chain couples TRBV19 to TRBJ2-7; D possibly corresponds to TRBD1 (5 bases). The CDR3 is made up of 14 amino acids. V lost 3 bases and J lost 0, with 9 bases in between. CDR1 and CDR2 from the germline V gene are LNHDA and SQIVND (reference sequence). CDR3 residues: CASSMLQGSYEQYF. DNA for the CDR3: TGTGCCAGTAGTATGCTGCAGGGCTCCTACGAGCAGTACTTC.

The chain employs TRBV6-5 and TRBJ1-4; possible D gene TRBD1, 5 bases. V was clipped by 2 bases and J by 8 bases, with 12 bases between them. This CDR3 comprises 14 residues. CDR1 MNHEY and CDR2 SVGAGI come from the germline V gene. The CDR3 DNA reads TGTGCCAGCAGTTACAGCGCAGGGTACGAAAAACTGTTTTTT. Encoded protein: CASSYSAGYEKLFF.

The chain couples TRBV4-1 to TRBJ1-1; unclear D gene. Trimming pared 0 bases from V and 1 base from J, leaving 12 bases between. Per germline, CDR1 MGHRA and CDR2 YSYEKL. CDR3 length: 16 amino acids. The CDR3 protein is CASSQDGLFGNTEAFF. CDR3 DNA: TGCGCCAGCAGCCAAGACGGACTGTTTGGGAACACTGAAGCTTTCTTT.

This clone was observed once. The V and J genes are TRBV19 and TRBJ1-5; D gene uncertain. The CDR3 runs 12 residues. CDR1 and CDR2 from the germline V gene are LNHDA and SQIVND (reference sequence). With 8 bases removed from V and 4 bases from J, the gap between germline ends came to 9 bases. DNA for the CDR3: TGTGCCAGTGTTCGAGGGAATCAGCCCCAGCATTTT. Translating gives CASVRGNQPQHF.

This chain links TRBV3-1 (or the pseudogene TRBV3-2) with TRBJ2-2; D is unresolved. V gave up 0 bases and J gave up 7 bases, with 15 bases separating them. Germline CDR1 is LGHDT and CDR2 is YNNKEL (reference sequence). The CDR3 contains 16 residues. The CDR3 region has the DNA TGTGCCAGCAGCCAAGAAAGCCGACTGTGGGTCGGGGAGCTGTTTTTT. This encodes CASSQESRLWVGELFF.

This CDR3 reads CASSPGGRFGTEAFF. CDR3 sequence (DNA): TGTGCCAGCAGCCCAGGGGGGCGGTTTGGCACTGAAGCTTTCTTT. The V call is TRBV9, the J call TRBJ1-1, with TRBD1 matching over 7 bases. V lost 4 bases, J lost 4 bases, and 10 bases stayed unmatched. Germline V CDR1 and CDR2: SGDLS, YYNGEE. CDR3 length: 15 residues.